The 10 T cell receptor beta chains given below trace back to one sample, sequenced in a study of a mutant IDH1 vaccine in newly diagnosed glioma. Clones were sequenced by immunoSEQ multiplex PCR, and TCRdb holds only the in-frame ones, with some missing. The sample lists roughly 30,000 clones; roughly 80% were seen once. Time point described: week 23, last vaccination. Doses of 300 ug of mutant IDH1 20-mer peptide were given with topical imiquimod. These receptors have no known antigen. The material was PBMCs, obtained from a glioma patient whose treatment included an IDH1 peptide vaccine. These receptors all stem from a woman aged 30 to 39 with glioma.

The chain combines TRBV5-1 with TRBJ2-5, with 10 bases lining up with TRBD2. J gave up 1 base and V 0 bases, and 6 bases lay outside the gene matches. This CDR3 contains 17 residues. Germline V gene lookup returns CDR1 SGHRS and CDR2 YFSETQ. CDR3 in DNA: TGCGCCAGCAGCTTGGGGGTCCAGCGGGGGGGCCAAGAGACCCAGTACTTC. Translating it yields CASSLGVQRGGQETQYF.

This sequence joins TRBV5-1 and TRBJ1-1; 8 bases map to TRBD1. CDR1 is SGHRS and CDR2 is YFSETQ in the germline V gene. CDR3 length: 14 residues. The junction had 8 bases not matched to a gene; V was cut back by 5 bases and J by 5 bases. CDR3 bases: TGCGCCAGCAGTTTCACAGGGGGGTGGACTGAAGCTTTCTTT. It yields the protein CASSFTGGWTEAFF.

The gene calls are TRBV9 and TRBJ2-1; 11 bases fit TRBD2. V dropped 1 base and J dropped 5; count of bases not matched to a gene: 8. The CDR3 length is 17 residues. Looked up from germline, CDR1 is SGDLS and CDR2 is YYNGEE. CDR3 DNA: TGTGCCAGCAGCGTACAACCTAGCGGGGGGCGGAACAATGAGCAGTTCTTC. The encoded protein is CASSVQPSGGRNNEQFF.

J is TRBJ1-2 and V is TRBV7-9; TRBD1 aligns across 8 bases. This CDR3 contains 14 residues. The V gene end was trimmed by 4 bases and the J gene end by 7 bases; junction bases not matched to a gene: 8. Germline-derived CDR1 and CDR2 are SEHNR and FQNEAQ (reference sequence). This CDR3 is CASSSGTGFGGYTF. CDR3 DNA sequence: TGTGCCAGCAGCTCCGGGACAGGATTCGGTGGCTACACCTTC.

The V and J genes are TRBV4-2 and TRBJ1-2; tentatively, D is TRBD1 (5 bases). Germline CDR1 and CDR2: LGHNA and YNFKEQ. This CDR3 is built from 13 residues. The V gene lost 4 bases and the J gene lost 8 bases, with 14 bases spanning the gap. CDR3: CASSPGTEWGYTF. CDR3 DNA sequence: TGTGCCAGCAGCCCCGGGACGGAATGGGGCTACACCTTC.

This clone was seen more than once but under ten times. This CDR3 reads CASSQVTGESYEQYF. The CDR3 bases are TGCGCCAGCAGCCAAGTAACAGGGGAGTCCTACGAGCAGTACTTC. This rearrangement joins TRBV4-1 to TRBJ2-7, with TRBD1 identical over 7 bases. This CDR3 has 15 amino acids. Germline trimming cut 1 base from V and 1 base from J; bases unmatched to any gene: 4. Germline assignment: CDR1 MGHRA and CDR2 YSYEKL.

The rearrangement links TRBV5-4 to TRBJ1-1, with no clear D. In germline, CDR1 is SGHNT, CDR2 YYREEE (reference sequence). The ends were cut back, 0 bases at V and 5 bases at J, with 8 bases in the middle. There are 13 residues in the CDR3. The CDR3 DNA is TGTGCCAGCAGCTTGGGGAGGGAGACTGAAGCTTTCTTT. Translated: CASSLGRETEAFF.

The chain joins TRBV4-1 to TRBJ2-7, with 13 positions matching TRBD2. Per the germline V gene, CDR1 is MGHRA and CDR2 is YSYEKL. Trimming took 3 bases from V and 4 from J; bases not matched to a gene: 3. The CDR3 is 15 amino acids. The CDR3 DNA sequence: TGCGCCAGCAGCCATCGACTAGCGGGGGGATACGAGCAGTACTTC. Amino acid sequence: CASSHRLAGGYEQYF.

The chain has TRBV25-1 and TRBJ2-1, with D possibly matching TRBD1 (5 bases). V was cut by 5 bases and J by 4 bases, with 9 bases left in between. Germline CDR1 MGHDK, CDR2 SYGVNS. This CDR3 comprises 13 residues. This CDR3 reads CASSRQIYNEQFF. In DNA form, the CDR3 reads TGTGCCAGCAGTCGACAGATATACAATGAGCAGTTCTTC.

The V gene is TRBV6-5, the J gene TRBJ1-4; no definite D call. V gave up 7 bases and J gave up 7 bases, with 16 bases separating them. CDR1 and CDR2 from the germline V gene are MNHEY and SVGAGI. The CDR3 runs 14 residues. The CDR3 DNA follows: TGTGCCAGCACCAAGGCGCCGGCGGGTGAAAAACTGTTTTTT. This codes for CASTKAPAGEKLFF.